Below, 7 T cell receptor beta chains from the same sample are listed, as sequenced in a study of blood T cells in healthy people across ages. The second PCR ran roughly 7 to 11 cycles with a sample-barcoded 5' primer and J-beta primers. TCRdb re-called the 5' RACE reads through MiXCR, storing one row per CDR3 protein. Of more than 650,000 distinct CDR3 sequences in the sample, 22% were seen once. The material sequenced was blood. The receptors come from a man between 65 and 85 years old in good health.

This clonotype showed up just a few times. The chain couples TRBV3-1 to TRBJ1-5; a possible D gene is TRBD1 (6 bases). The germline CDR1 and CDR2 sequences are LGHDT and YNNKEL (reference sequence). This CDR3 has 15 residues. The V end lost 4 bases, the J end lost 11 bases, and 21 bases lay between the germline ends. CDR3 coding DNA: TGTGCCAGCAGCCTCGGGACATCCCCTGGGAGGACCCAGCATTTT. Translating it yields CASSLGTSPGRTQHF.

This clonotype was found a few times. The gene calls are TRBV15 and TRBJ1-1; D is unclear. This CDR3 is 16 amino acids long. Trimming took 0 bases from V and 0 from J, leaving 11 bases between them. Germline V lookup: CDR1 LNHNV, CDR2 YYDKDF (reference sequence). CDR3 DNA sequence: TGTGCCACCAGCAGAGATCGGCGGGCTATGAACACTGAAGCTTTCTTT. Translation gives CATSRDRRAMNTEAFF. Full variable domain (missing parts from reference TRBV15 and TRBJ1-1): DAMVIQNPRYQVTQFGKPVTLSCSQTLNHNVMYWYQQKSSQAPKLLFHYYDKDFNNEADTPDNFQSRRPNTSFCFLDIRSPGLGDTAMYLCATSRDRRAMNTEAFFGQGTRLTVV.

At least ten counts were recorded for this clonotype. This chain uses TRBV7-2 with TRBJ2-5, with D tentatively TRBD2 (5 bases). Trimming stripped 8 bases from V and 2 bases from J, with 9 bases between. CDR1 and CDR2 from the germline V gene are SGHTA and FQGNSA. This CDR3 is 12 amino acids long. CDR3 in DNA: TGTGCCAGCTCAGCGGCACAAGAGACCCAGTACTTC. Translation gives CASSAAQETQYF. Using reference TRBV7-2 and TRBJ2-5 for the parts outside the CDR3, the full variable domain is GAGVSQSPSNKVTEKGKDVELRCDPISGHTALYWYRQSLGQGLEFLIYFQGNSAPDKSGLPSDRFSAERTGGSVSTLTIQRTQQEDSAVYLCASSAAQETQYFGPGTRLLVL.

This sequence joins TRBV5-1 and TRBJ2-7; D possibly uses TRBD1 or TRBD2 (5 bases each). The CDR3 spans 16 residues. Germline CDR1 is SGHRS and CDR2 is YFSETQ. V lost 1 base, J lost 1 base, and 15 bases lay in between. Here the CDR3 reads CASSLRVRDVSYEQYF. The CDR3 DNA is TGCGCCAGCAGCTTGCGGGTGAGGGACGTTTCCTACGAGCAGTACTTC.

V usage is TRBV5-1 and J usage is TRBJ2-3, with TRBD2 as a possible D gene (6 bases). CDR3 length equals 13 residues. The germline gives CDR1 SGHRS, CDR2 YFSETQ. V shed 5 bases and J shed 3 bases, with 10 bases lying between them. The CDR3 here is CASRARGTDTQYF. CDR3 nucleotide sequence: TGCGCCAGCAGGGCCCGGGGGACAGATACGCAGTATTTT.

CDR3 in DNA: TGCAGCTTGACCGGGACACCGTCCTACAATGAGCAGTTCTTC. It yields the protein CSLTGTPSYNEQFF. This chain joins TRBV29-1 and TRBJ2-1, with D tentatively TRBD1 (6 bases). The CDR3 covers 14 residues. V lost 8 bases, J lost 1 base, and 15 bases lay in between. In germline, CDR1 is SQVTM, CDR2 ANQGSEA.

There are a few counts of this clonotype. The rearrangement uses TRBV6-1 and TRBJ1-6; D call uncertain. The V and J ends lost 2 bases and 8 bases respectively, with 13 bases between them. The CDR3 loop spans 15 amino acids. Germline V CDR1 and CDR2: MNHNS, SASEGT. Here the CDR3 reads CASSEQAEVHSPLHF. The CDR3 DNA sequence: TGTGCCAGCAGTGAACAGGCAGAAGTCCATTCACCCCTCCACTTT.